The 29 T cell receptor beta chains reported below all come from one sample, sequenced in a study of T-cell memory formation after mild COVID-19. TCRdb itself ran the 5' RACE reads through MiXCR, one entry per CDR3 protein. The data contain hundreds of thousands of distinct CDR3 sequences, 20% of them singletons. The source material was PBMCs or a T cell subset sorted from them (not recorded which). All receptors come from an adult woman who had mild COVID-19 (a few samples of this study predate the infection). Cell type and time point are not known.

This clonotype was counted once. This chain connects TRBV24-1 to TRBJ2-1; a weak D match, TRBD1 (6 bases). In germline, CDR1 is KGHDR, CDR2 SFDVKD. The length of the CDR3 is 16 residues. With 0 bases removed from V and 2 bases from J, the gap between germline ends came to 10 bases. The CDR3 DNA reads TGTGCCACCAGTGATTTGAAGGACAGCGCCTACAATGAGCAGTTCTTC. This codes for CATSDLKDSAYNEQFF.

J is TRBJ1-5 and V is TRBV19, with TRBD1 matching 7 bases. Per the germline V gene, CDR1 is LNHDA and CDR2 is SQIVND (reference sequence). The CDR3 has 16 residues. The V segment lost 7 bases and the J segment 0 bases; nucleotides outside the gene matches: 9. The CDR3, as DNA: TGTGCCAGTACCAATACACAGGGGAATAGCAATCAGCCCCAGCATTTT. It translates to CASTNTQGNSNQPQHF.

The CDR3 is CASSEVGAASTEAFF. The CDR3 coding sequence is TGTGCCAGCAGTGAAGTGGGGGCTGCGAGCACTGAAGCTTTCTTT. The chain carries TRBV2 and TRBJ1-1, with a possible D match to TRBD1 (6 bases). The germline V gene encodes CDR1 SNHLY and CDR2 FYNNEI. The CDR3 loop spans 15 amino acids. V shed 1 base and J shed 4 bases, with 13 bases lying between them.

This clonotype was counted between two and nine times. The chain employs TRBV7-9 and TRBJ2-2; the D gene is possibly TRBD2 (5 bases). Germline V gene data show CDR1 as SEHNR and CDR2 as FQNEAQ (reference sequence). The CDR3 is 16 residues long. Trimming cost V 5 bases and J 1 base, with 14 bases left between them. DNA for the CDR3: TGTGCCAGCAGCCCACTAGGGAGACGGAACACCGGGGAGCTGTTTTTT. It encodes CASSPLGRRNTGELFF.

CDR3 region: CASSQNSGVYNEQFF. CDR3 nucleotides: TGTGCCAGCAGCCAGAATAGCGGGGTCTACAATGAGCAGTTCTTC. The chain couples TRBV3-1 to TRBJ2-1; 8 positions match TRBD2. V lost 3 bases and J lost 3; bases outside the gene matches: 4. Germline V gene lookup returns CDR1 LGHDT and CDR2 YNNKEL (reference sequence). This CDR3 has 15 amino acids.

The chain joins TRBV15 to TRBJ2-3; 10 bases agree with TRBD2. CDR1 LNHNV and CDR2 YYDKDF come from the germline V gene (reference sequence). After removal of 4 bases from V and 7 bases from J, the junction contained 5 bases not matched to a gene. This CDR3 contains 14 residues. The CDR3 here is CATSTGLAFHTQYF. The CDR3 nucleotides read TGTGCCACCAGCACGGGACTAGCGTTTCATACGCAGTATTTT. The full variable domain, in which reference TRBV15 and TRBJ2-3 provide the parts outside the CDR3, is DAMVIQNPRYQVTQFGKPVTLSCSQTLNHNVMYWYQQKSSQAPKLLFHYYDKDFNNEADTPDNFQSRRPNTSFCFLDIRSPGLGDTAMYLCATSTGLAFHTQYFGPGTRLTVL.

This clonotype was counted at least ten times. The chain recombines TRBV7-8 with TRBJ2-1; 7 bases line up with TRBD2. The CDR3 is made up of 15 amino acids. The J segment lost 4 bases and the V segment lost 5 bases, leaving 8 bases of the junction unmatched. Germline CDR1 is SGHVS and CDR2 is FQNEAQ. The chain's CDR3 is CASSPLAGVYNEQFF. The CDR3 DNA reads TGTGCCAGCAGCCCCTTGGCGGGAGTATACAATGAGCAGTTCTTC. Using reference TRBV7-8 and TRBJ2-1 for the parts outside the CDR3, the full variable domain is GAGVSQSPRYKVAKRGQDVALRCDPISGHVSLFWYQQALGQGPEFLTYFQNEAQLDKSGLPSDRFFAERPEGSVSTLKIQRTQQEDSAVYLCASSPLAGVYNEQFFGPGTRLTVL.

Only a few counts were recorded for this clonotype. The gene calls are TRBV19 and TRBJ2-2; D perhaps matches TRBD1 (6 bases). CDR3 length: 15 amino acids. V was clipped by 3 bases and J by 3 bases, with 11 bases between them. In germline, CDR1 is LNHDA, CDR2 SQIVND (reference sequence). CDR3 amino acids: CASSIVQGDTGELFF. The CDR3 region has the DNA TGTGCCAGTAGTATTGTACAGGGAGACACCGGGGAGCTGTTTTTT.

This clonotype has ten or more counts. The chain recombines TRBV5-1 with TRBJ2-7; D may correspond to TRBD1 or TRBD2 (5 bases each). V gave up 0 bases and J gave up 2 bases, with 12 bases separating them. This CDR3 spans 15 amino acids. Germline V CDR1 and CDR2: SGHRS, YFSETQ. The CDR3 is CASSLDQGRTYEQYF. The CDR3 bases are TGCGCCAGCAGCTTGGATCAGGGACGGACCTACGAGCAGTACTTC.

In its sample, this clonotype was seen a few times. J is TRBJ1-2 and V is TRBV5-1; maybe TRBD1 (6 bases). This CDR3 spans 14 amino acids. Germline assignment: CDR1 SGHRS and CDR2 YFSETQ. The ends were cut back, 4 bases at V and 8 bases at J, with 18 bases in the middle. CDR3 DNA: TGCGCCAGCAGCGGGGGCAGGGAAATCGGCGGCTACACCTTC. This encodes CASSGGREIGGYTF. Supplemented by reference TRBV5-1 and TRBJ1-2, the full variable domain reads KAGVTQTPRYLIKTRGQQVTLSCSPISGHRSVSWYQQTPGQGLQFLFEYFSETQRNKGNFPGRFSGRQFSNSRSEMNVSTLELGDSALYLCASSGGREIGGYTFGSGTRLTVV.

V is TRBV5-5 and J is TRBJ2-1; 7 nucleotides match TRBD1. V dropped 1 base and J dropped 2; count of bases not matched to a gene: 3. This CDR3 has 15 residues. Germline V gives CDR1 SGHKS, CDR2 YYEKEE (reference sequence). The CDR3 region is CASSLTQGAYNEQFF. CDR3 nucleotide sequence: TGTGCCAGCAGCTTGACGCAGGGGGCCTACAATGAGCAGTTCTTC.

There are a few counts of this clonotype. DNA of the CDR3: TGTGCCACCAGCAGAGTGGTCGCGAGCAGGGATGAGCAGTACTTC. This encodes CATSRVVASRDEQYF. This chain uses TRBV15 with TRBJ2-7; D is perhaps TRBD1 (5 bases). Germline values: CDR1 LNHNV, CDR2 YYDKDF (reference sequence). Trimming took off 1 base at V and 7 bases at J, with 17 bases between the two ends. This CDR3 region has 15 residues.

The chain couples TRBV20-1 to TRBJ2-5, with 7 bases identical to TRBD2. The CDR3 length is 13 residues. The germline V gene has CDR1 DFQATT and CDR2 SNEGSKA (reference sequence). V lost 0 bases to trimming and J lost 4 bases; unmatched junction nucleotides: 2. The CDR3 region is CSAREVAGETQYF. The CDR3 coding sequence is TGCAGTGCTAGAGAAGTAGCGGGAGAGACCCAGTACTTC.

This clonotype was counted only a few times. The CDR3 DNA sequence: TGTGCCAGCCGGGCAGGGCATGAGCAGTTCTTC. Its protein product is CASRAGHEQFF. This chain uses TRBV7-9 with TRBJ2-1; a possible D gene is TRBD1 (5 bases). V gave up 8 bases and J gave up 8 bases, with 10 bases separating them. The CDR3 is 11 residues long. Germline V lookup: CDR1 SEHNR, CDR2 FQNEAQ (reference sequence).

The chain couples TRBV5-1 to TRBJ2-1, with 7 bases identical to TRBD1. The junction had 4 bases not matched to a gene; V was cut back by 1 base and J by 0 bases. Germline V CDR1 and CDR2: SGHRS, YFSETQ. CDR3 size: 16 residues. The CDR3 nucleotides read TGCGCCAGCAGCTTGTTTGAGGGGGCCTCCTACAATGAGCAGTTCTTC. Amino acid sequence: CASSLFEGASYNEQFF.

The sample holds a few counts of this clonotype. CDR3 DNA sequence: TGTGCCAGCTCCGTCCCTAGCGGGAGGTCGGGGAATGAGCAGTTCTTC. Residues: CASSVPSGRSGNEQFF. This rearrangement joins TRBV7-9 to TRBJ2-1, with TRBD2 matching 11 bases. The V gene end was trimmed by 8 bases and the J gene end by 7 bases; junction bases not matched to a gene: 13. This CDR3 region has 16 residues. Germline CDR1 is SEHNR and CDR2 is FQNEAQ (reference sequence).

DNA for the CDR3: TGTGCCAGTAGTATAAGGCTTCTGCAGCCCCAGCATTTT. It encodes CASSIRLLQPQHF. The chain uses TRBV19 and TRBJ1-5; D unclear. The CDR3 spans 13 residues. V lost 2 bases and J 7 bases, leaving 9 bases between the germline ends. Per germline, CDR1 LNHDA and CDR2 SQIVND (reference sequence). The whole variable domain, filled in from reference TRBV19 and TRBJ1-5, reads DGGITQSPKYLFRKEGQNVTLSCEQNLNHDAMYWYRQDPGQGLRLIYYSQIVNDFQKGDIAEGYSVSREKKESFPLTVTSAQKNPTAFYLCASSIRLLQPQHFGDGTRLSIL.

This chain uses TRBV27 with TRBJ2-7, with 7 bases aligning to TRBD2. Trimming cost V 10 bases and J 3 bases; bases outside gene matches: 3. Germline V gene data show CDR1 as MNHEY and CDR2 as SMNVEV (reference sequence). The CDR3 length is 11 residues. CDR3 coding DNA: TGTGCCACCGGGGGGATCTACGAGCAGTACTTC. Translating it yields CATGGIYEQYF.

This clonotype was picked up many times. The chain carries TRBV12-3 or TRBV12-4 and TRBJ2-5; D is ambiguous. Trimming shortened V by 6 bases and J by 3 bases, and 11 bases separated the two germline ends. The CDR3 length is 13 residues. The CDR3 DNA reads as TGTGCCAGCAGCTTCGCTGGGAAAGAGACCCAGTACTTC. This sequence encodes CASSFAGKETQYF.

As DNA, the CDR3 is TGTGCCAGCAGCTCAACCCTCGCGCTGACAGGGACAAGCAATCAGCCCCAGCATTTT. Its protein is CASSSTLALTGTSNQPQHF. This rearrangement joins TRBV7-8 to TRBJ1-5; 7 bases line up with TRBD1. V shed 4 bases and J 1 base; nucleotides not matched to a gene: 16. Germline CDR1 reads SGHVS; CDR2 reads FQNEAQ. CDR3 length: 19 residues.

This clonotype has only a few counts. This chain links TRBV6-1 with TRBJ1-6; D gene unclear. Germline loops: CDR1 MNHNS, CDR2 SASEGT. Deletions cut 2 bases from V and 7 bases from J, with 12 bases between. The CDR3 is 15 amino acids. DNA of the CDR3: TGTGCCAGCAGTGAATTGCGCCCGATCAATTCACCCCTCCACTTT. This codes for CASSELRPINSPLHF.

The chain joins TRBV4-1 to TRBJ2-7; 7 nucleotides line up with TRBD1. Germline V gene data show CDR1 as MGHRA and CDR2 as YSYEKL. This CDR3 is built from 16 residues. V lost 2 bases to trimming and J lost 0 bases; unmatched junction nucleotides: 7. The CDR3 DNA reads TGCGCCAGCAGCCAATCGACAGGGACCCCCTCCTACGAGCAGTACTTC. Protein sequence: CASSQSTGTPSYEQYF.

This clonotype was seen a few times. The chain combines TRBV24-1 with TRBJ2-1, with TRBD1 identical over 8 bases. Germline CDR1 reads KGHDR; CDR2 reads SFDVKD. Trimming took 3 bases from V and 7 from J; bases not matched to a gene: 4. The CDR3 length is 14 residues. CDR3 in amino acids: CATSDNRGYNEQFF. DNA for the CDR3: TGTGCCACCAGTGATAACAGGGGGTATAATGAGCAGTTCTTC.

This chain links TRBV19 with TRBJ1-1; D not resolved. There are 14 residues in the CDR3. Germline V CDR1 and CDR2: LNHDA, SQIVND (reference sequence). Between the trimmed V and J ends, which lost 1 base and 3 bases, there was a span of 9 bases. CDR3 region: CASSIVGGDTEAFF. The CDR3 DNA is TGTGCCAGTAGTATAGTCGGCGGGGACACTGAAGCTTTCTTT.

The chain has TRBV6-6 and TRBJ2-7, with D possibly matching TRBD1 (5 bases). The CDR3 covers 13 residues. Germline V gene sequence: CDR1 MNHNY, CDR2 SVGAGI (reference sequence). V dropped 1 base and J dropped 5 bases, with 9 bases sitting between them. The CDR3 region is CASSYLGPHEQYF. For the CDR3, the DNA is TGTGCCAGCAGTTACTTGGGGCCCCACGAGCAGTACTTC.

This chain links TRBV5-4 with TRBJ1-1; 9 positions match TRBD1. CDR3 length: 16 residues. CDR1 is SGHNT and CDR2 is YYREEE in the germline V gene (reference sequence). V lost 2 bases, J lost 3 bases, and 8 bases stayed unmatched. The CDR3 loop reads CASSFLQGARDTEAFF. In nucleotides, the CDR3 is TGTGCCAGCAGCTTCTTACAGGGGGCTCGGGACACTGAAGCTTTCTTT.

The chain recombines TRBV20-1 with TRBJ2-4; a weak D match, TRBD1 (6 bases). The CDR3 totals 17 residues. Germline values: CDR1 DFQATT, CDR2 SNEGSKA (reference sequence). The V end lost 1 base, the J end lost 9 bases, and 25 bases lay between the germline ends. CDR3: CSARGASFGGQTGIQYF. The CDR3, as DNA: TGCAGTGCTAGAGGTGCCTCATTTGGGGGCCAAACGGGCATTCAGTACTTC.

This clonotype showed up just a few times. The chain joins TRBV11-3 to TRBJ2-1; 8 positions agree with TRBD1. Per the germline V gene, CDR1 is SGHNT and CDR2 is YENEEA. This CDR3 is 16 amino acids long. The V segment lost 2 bases and the J segment 1 base; nucleotides outside the gene matches: 4. The CDR3 coding sequence is TGTGCCAGCAGCTTACCCGGACAGGGTTCCTACAATGAGCAGTTCTTC. It encodes CASSLPGQGSYNEQFF. Full variable domain (outside the CDR3, taken from reference TRBV11-3 and TRBJ2-1): EAGVVQSPRYKIIEKKQPVAFWCNPISGHNTLYWYLQNLGQGPELLIRYENEEAVDDSQLPKDRFSAERLKGVDSTLKIQPAELGDSAVYLCASSLPGQGSYNEQFFGPGTRLTVL.

The chain combines TRBV4-1 with TRBJ1-5; TRBD1 might be the D (5 bases). Per the germline V gene, CDR1 is MGHRA and CDR2 is YSYEKL. Trimming cost V 2 bases and J 6 bases, with 11 bases left between them. The CDR3 sequence is 14 residues long. The DNA of the CDR3 is TGCGCCAGCAGCCAACCAGGGACCCTTCAGCCCCAGCATTTT. This codes for CASSQPGTLQPQHF.